This TCR beta chain stems from a study of control samples from healthy donors and cancer patients. Losses at the gene ends were 2 bases for V and 4 bases for J; bases not matched to a gene: 4. From germline, CDR1 is LNHDA and CDR2 SQIVND (reference sequence). The CDR3 extends over 14 amino acids. The data were produced by immunoSEQ multiplex PCR, yet TCRdb's version contains in-frame clones alone and is incomplete. This table holds approximately 170,000 clones, 90% to 95% found once. The gene calls are TRBV19 and TRBJ1-2, with 7 bases that match TRBD1. This sequence was found in a woman between 25 and 40 years old in good health. The sample taken for sequencing was blood. The CDR3 DNA sequence: TGTGCCAGTAGTATATATGGGACAGCCTATGGCTACACCTTC. Translating gives CASSIYGTAYGYTF.